There are many counts of the clone carrying this TCR beta chain. Its antigen is not identified. The record originates from a study of T cells in Graves' hyperthyroidism and ophthalmopathy. Study-wide points: For ophthalmopathy, model prediction preceded onset by a median roughly 6.5 months.

Together with thyroid ultrasound, orbital computed tomography, serum thyroxine and TRAb, clinical symptoms were used for diagnoses. Authors of the study amplified TCR beta CDR3 regions from RNA transcripts. Using the HTBI primer set, a first-round RT-PCR was run on the TCR CDR3. TCRdb redid the calling of the multiplex PCR reads with MiXCR, one entry per CDR3 protein. The sample consists of hundreds of thousands of distinct CDR3 sequences, just under 20% of them appearing once. The V and J ends lost 0 bases and 0 bases, in that order; junction bases with no gene match: 7. The CDR3 length is 17 residues. The V gene's germline CDR1 is LGHNT and CDR2 FRNRAP.

The TCR comes from a man in his forties with Graves' ophthalmopathy. The V gene is TRBV12-5, the J gene TRBJ1-2, with 7 positions matching TRBD1. The sample consisted of blood. The CDR3 loop is CASGLVLGTETNYGYTF. The CDR3 coding sequence is TGTGCTAGTGGTTTGGTACTTGGGACAGAAACTAACTATGGCTACACCTTC.